A selection of T cell receptor beta chains follows, all from one sample in a study of cytomegalovirus exposure and HLA in healthy donors. Using immunoSEQ multiplex PCR, the repertoire was profiled, and TCRdb retains in-frame clones only, with some absent. The sample carries 130,000 or so clones, 70% to 90% recorded once. Sequencing was carried out using PBMCs. The receptors were sampled from a man in his forties in good health and CMV-seronegative. Each CDR3 is given with its conserved first and last residue. Fields, in order: J gene, clone size, V gene, CDR3 protein. Clone size is stated in some rows and not others, as once, few, many or a class when expanded.

TRBJ2-1 NA TRBV30 CAWSALTSGEQFF
TRBJ2-7 NA TRBV11-2 CASSPGPGTSRYYEQYF
TRBJ1-1 NA TRBV11-2 CASNPNSNTEAFF
TRBJ2-1 NA TRBV5-1 CASSLASGSADEQFF
TRBJ1-2 NA TRBV10-1 CASSESPTGGDYGYTF
TRBJ1-4 NA TRBV4-3 CASSQARGAGEKLFF
TRBJ1-4 NA TRBV11-2 CASTDPLSGEKLFF
TRBJ1-2 NA TRBV7-9 CSSSSIDRADYGYTF
TRBJ1-1 NA TRBV5-8 CASSLGRGFF
TRBJ1-1 few TRBV4-3 CASSQDWGTGEVNVNTEAFF
TRBJ1-2 NA TRBV28 CASSPPTGVYGYTF
TRBJ2-3 once TRBV9 CASSVEGRSTDTQYF
TRBJ1-3 NA TRBV9 CASSQGSGNTIYF
TRBJ1-2 few TRBV5-5 CASSYTGLGGYTF
TRBJ2-6 NA TRBV28 CASSLVEPSSSGANVLTF
TRBJ2-3 NA TRBV9 CASSPRTVSTDTQYF